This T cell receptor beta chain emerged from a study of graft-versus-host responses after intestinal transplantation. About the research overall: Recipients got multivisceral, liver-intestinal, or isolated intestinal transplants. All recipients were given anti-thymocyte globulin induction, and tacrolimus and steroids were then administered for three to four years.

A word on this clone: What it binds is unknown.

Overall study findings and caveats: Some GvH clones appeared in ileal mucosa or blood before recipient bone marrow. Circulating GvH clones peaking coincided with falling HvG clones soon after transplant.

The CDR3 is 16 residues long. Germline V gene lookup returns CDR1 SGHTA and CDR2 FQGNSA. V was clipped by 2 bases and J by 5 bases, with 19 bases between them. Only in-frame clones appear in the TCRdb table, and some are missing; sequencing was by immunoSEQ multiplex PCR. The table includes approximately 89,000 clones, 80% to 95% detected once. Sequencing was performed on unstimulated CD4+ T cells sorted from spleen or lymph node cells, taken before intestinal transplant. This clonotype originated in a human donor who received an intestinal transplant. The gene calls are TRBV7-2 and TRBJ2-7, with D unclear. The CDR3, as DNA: TGTGCCAGCAGCTTAAGGTTGGGCTATCTATTCAACGAGCAGTACTTC. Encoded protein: CASSLRLGYLFNEQYF.